This T cell receptor (beta chain) was recorded in a study of T-cell reconstitution after alpha-beta-depleted transplantation in children (dated by TCRdb to about 2016). For context, the study as a whole: Using TCR repertoire profiling, the study followed T-cell immune reconstitution in a quantitative way in children after TCRalphabeta/CD19-depleted allogeneic hematopoietic cell transplantation.

The germline V gene (reference sequence) gives CDR1 as DFQATT and CDR2 as SNEGSKA. The V end loses 0 bases and the J end loses 1 base, and a stretch of 16 bases separates them. Inclusive of the bounding cysteine and phenylalanine, the CDR3 is 17 residues long. The CDR3 DNA has 51 bases and is translated from base 1. Preparation of the library involved PCR. This sample was sequenced with an Illumina HiSeq 2500. Molecular barcoding was employed in the preparation of TCR libraries, with unique molecular identifiers being used to normalize TCRbeta repertoire quantification. Starting from the raw public reads, TCRdb applied fastp trimming at Q25, assembled clones with MiXCR and retained in-frame beta chains. Merged by CDR3 protein, the rows form single entries marked with the most common genes and DNA. In all, the sample holds around 200,000 distinct CDR3 sequences, and roughly 6.8% of those were seen once. The ten most abundant clones make up around 2.7% of the sample.

This clonotype was recorded many times. No antigen is known for it. Base quality data are lacking; no much larger clone is found one base away. The clonotype originates from a human donor who donated a stem cell graft to a child with Wiskott-Aldrich syndrome. The specimen comprised PBMCs from the stem cell graft donor, sampled from the stem cell graft. Rearrangement joined TRBV20-1 to TRBJ2-1, with TRBD2 tentatively as D gene (6 bases match). In nucleotide form, the sequence is TGCAGTGCTAGAGATACACGACGAGCGGGTTCCTACAATGAGCAGTTCTTC. This sequence encodes CSARDTRRAGSYNEQFF.